In this sample, the clone carrying this TCR beta chain turned up a few times. Its specificity is unknown. This record comes from a study of tumor and adjacent non-tumor tissue in lung cancer. General study results and limits: Significantly higher TCR diversity was found in tumor than normal lung. In normal lung, the top 100 clones were significantly more dominant than in tumor.

TCRbeta libraries were built with three rounds of nested PCR, modified from ARM-PCR. TCRdb recomputed calls from the multiplex PCR reads with MiXCR, one row per CDR3 protein. The sample lists more than 75,000 distinct CDR3 sequences; 80% were seen once. This CDR3 region has 13 residues. Germline CDR1 is DFQATT and CDR2 is SNEGSKA (reference sequence). Trimming left V 4 bases short and J 2 bases short, with 11 bases between. The template was RNA from unsorted bulk tissue. Distant lung tissue was collected more than 3 cm away from the tumor edge. This TCR came from a man between 60 and 70 years old with small cell lung cancer. V usage is TRBV20-1 and J usage is TRBJ1-1, with D hard to call. Sequenced sample: distant non-tumor lung tissue. The CDR3 region is CSANSLSNTEAFF. CDR3 nucleotides: TGCAGTGCTAATTCACTGAGTAACACTGAAGCTTTCTTT.